This T cell receptor beta chain was retrieved from a study of blood T cells in healthy people across ages. Per sample, extraction of total RNA gave at least 5.5 micrograms in every case. This clonotype was counted a few times. Its cognate antigen is unknown. Study-wide results and caveats: Strong correlation existed between TCR beta diversity and naive T cell percentage.

CDR1 is SQVTM and CDR2 is ANQGSEA in the germline V gene. This CDR3 spans 12 amino acids. Trimming took off 6 bases at V and 3 bases at J, with 11 bases between the two ends. A sample-barcoded 5' primer and a J-beta primer mix were used in a second PCR of about 6 to 12 cycles. TCRdb reprocessed the 5' RACE reads with MiXCR, giving one entry per CDR3 protein. This table holds some 1,000,000 distinct CDR3 sequences, about 23% found once. The data also belong to a second study, concerning T cells of mothers and their children. That study adds: The overlap seen between related mothers and children slightly exceeded that of unrelated pairs, though not significantly. Clones that were microchimeric and persistent were not detected among T cells.

The sequenced sample was blood. The J gene is TRBJ1-2, the V gene TRBV29-1, with a possible D match to TRBD1 (5 bases). The TCR sequence derives from a girl aged 2 to 10 in good health. The CDR3 reads CSVFREDYGYTF. CDR3 nucleotide sequence: TGCAGCGTGTTCAGGGAAGACTATGGCTACACCTTC.